This paragraph covers one TCR beta chain sequence. The antigen is not known. Use of 60 Vbeta and 13 Jbeta primers characterized the PCR. The assay was immunoSEQ multiplex PCR, and TCRdb's table has in-frame clones only and misses some. Of about 67,000 clones listed, 68% are singletons. Trimming removed 4 bases from V and 2 bases from J; junction bases left unmatched: 1. The CDR3 is made up of 15 amino acids. Germline assignment: CDR1 SGHTA and CDR2 FQGTGA. These data are taken from a study of cytomegalovirus exposure and HLA in healthy donors. Whole-study results and caveats: Reports indicate that TCR beta sequences accurately predicted the HLA-A and HLA-B alleles of most subjects.

This chain joins TRBV7-3 and TRBJ2-1; 11 bases agree with TRBD1. The clonotype originates from a woman aged 25 to 45 in good health and CMV-seronegative. Sequencing was done on a sample of PBMCs. CDR3 loop: CASSWDRGAYNEQFF. The CDR3 DNA reads TGTGCCAGCAGCTGGGACAGGGGGGCCTACAATGAGCAGTTCTTC. The whole variable domain, filled in from reference TRBV7-3 and TRBJ2-1, reads GAGVSQTPSNKVTEKGKYVELRCDPISGHTALYWYRQSLGQGPEFLIYFQGTGAADDSGLPNDRFFAVRPEGSVSTLKIQRTERGDSAVYLCASSWDRGAYNEQFFGPGTRLTVL.